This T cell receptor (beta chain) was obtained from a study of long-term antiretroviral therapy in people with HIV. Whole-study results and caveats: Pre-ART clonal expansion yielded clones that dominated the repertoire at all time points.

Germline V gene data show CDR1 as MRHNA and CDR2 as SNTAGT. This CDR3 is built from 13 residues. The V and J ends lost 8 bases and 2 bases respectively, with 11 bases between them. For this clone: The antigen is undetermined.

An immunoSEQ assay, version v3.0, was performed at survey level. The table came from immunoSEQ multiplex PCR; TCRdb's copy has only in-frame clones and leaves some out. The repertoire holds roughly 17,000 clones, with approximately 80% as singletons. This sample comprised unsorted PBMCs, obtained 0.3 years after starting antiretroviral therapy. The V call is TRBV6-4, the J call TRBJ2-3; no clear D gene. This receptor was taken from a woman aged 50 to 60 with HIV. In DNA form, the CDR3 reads TGTGCCAGCCGTTCCGGGCTCACAGATACGCAGTATTTT. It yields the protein CASRSGLTDTQYF.